Detailed here is one TCR beta chain. J lost 7 bases, V lost 4 bases, and 17 bases had no gene match. The CDR3 is 18 amino acids. The germline CDR1 and CDR2 sequences are MNHEY and SMNVEV (reference sequence). TCRdb's table, derived via immunoSEQ multiplex PCR, lists solely in-frame clones and lacks some. The sample includes about 65,000 clones, about 91% seen only once; the top ten take around 2%. The data are from a study of OX40 agonist ivuxolimab in advanced cancers. Study-wide context: The study gave patients intravenous ivuxolimab at 0.01 to 10 mg/kg every 2 weeks.

The TCR sequence derives from an adult with an advanced solid tumor such as melanoma, head and neck, liver or kidney cancer. This rearrangement joins TRBV27 to TRBJ2-1, with 9 bases matching TRBD2. Sequenced here: CD4+ or CD8+ T cells sorted from blood, sampled in a trial of the OX40 agonist ivuxolimab. The CDR3 DNA follows: TGTGCCAGCAGTTCTGATCGCGGGGGGGCCAAGTCGTCGAATGAGCAGTTCTTC. Amino acids: CASSSDRGGAKSSNEQFF.